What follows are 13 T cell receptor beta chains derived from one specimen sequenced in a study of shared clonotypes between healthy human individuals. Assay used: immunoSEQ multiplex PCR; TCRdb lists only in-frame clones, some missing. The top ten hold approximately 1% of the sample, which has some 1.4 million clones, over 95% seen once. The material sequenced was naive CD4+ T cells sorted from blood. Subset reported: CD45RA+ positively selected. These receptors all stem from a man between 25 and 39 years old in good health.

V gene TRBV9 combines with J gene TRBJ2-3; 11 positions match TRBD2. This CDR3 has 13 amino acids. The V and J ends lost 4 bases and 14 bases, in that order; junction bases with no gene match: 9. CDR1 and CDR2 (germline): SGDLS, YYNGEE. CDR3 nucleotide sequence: TGTGCCAGCAGCCTAAAACTAGCGGGAGTTAGGTATTTT. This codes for CASSLKLAGVRYF. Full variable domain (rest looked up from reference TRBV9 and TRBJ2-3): DSGVTQTPKHLITATGQRVTLRCSPRSGDLSVYWYQQSLDQGLQFLIQYYNGEERAKGNILERFSAQQFPDLHSELNLSSLELGDSALYFCASSLKLAGVRYFGPGTRLTVL.

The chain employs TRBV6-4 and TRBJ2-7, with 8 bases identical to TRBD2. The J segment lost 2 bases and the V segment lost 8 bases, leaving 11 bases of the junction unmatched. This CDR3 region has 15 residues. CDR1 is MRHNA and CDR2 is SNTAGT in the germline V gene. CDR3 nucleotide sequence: TGTGCCAGCCGAGCGGGAGACTCCGGGCCCTACGAGCAGTACTTC. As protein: CASRAGDSGPYEQYF.

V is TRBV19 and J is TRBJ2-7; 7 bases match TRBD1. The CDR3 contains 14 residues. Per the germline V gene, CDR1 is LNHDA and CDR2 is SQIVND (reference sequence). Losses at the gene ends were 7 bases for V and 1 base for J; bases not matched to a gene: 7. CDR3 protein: CASNPGQASYEQYF. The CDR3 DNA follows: TGTGCCAGTAATCCCGGACAGGCGTCCTACGAGCAGTACTTC.

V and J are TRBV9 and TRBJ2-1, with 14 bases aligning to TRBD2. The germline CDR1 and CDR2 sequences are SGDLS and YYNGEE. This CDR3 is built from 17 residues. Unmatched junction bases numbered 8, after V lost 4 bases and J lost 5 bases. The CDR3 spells CASSLGLAGEPHNEQFF. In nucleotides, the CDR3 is TGTGCCAGCAGCCTGGGACTAGCGGGAGAGCCGCACAATGAGCAGTTCTTC. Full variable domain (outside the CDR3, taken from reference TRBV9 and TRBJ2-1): DSGVTQTPKHLITATGQRVTLRCSPRSGDLSVYWYQQSLDQGLQFLIQYYNGEERAKGNILERFSAQQFPDLHSELNLSSLELGDSALYFCASSLGLAGEPHNEQFFGPGTRLTVL.

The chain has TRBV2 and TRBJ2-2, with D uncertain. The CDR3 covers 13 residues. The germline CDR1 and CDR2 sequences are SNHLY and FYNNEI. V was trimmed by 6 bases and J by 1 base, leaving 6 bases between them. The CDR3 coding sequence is TGTGCCAGCAGACCCGAGAACACCGGGGAGCTGTTTTTT. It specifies CASRPENTGELFF.

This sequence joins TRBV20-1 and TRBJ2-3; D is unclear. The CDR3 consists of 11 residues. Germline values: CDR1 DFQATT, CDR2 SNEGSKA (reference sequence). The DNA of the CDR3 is TGCAGAGTTTGGGCCGGAGATACGCAGTATTTT. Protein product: CRVWAGDTQYF.

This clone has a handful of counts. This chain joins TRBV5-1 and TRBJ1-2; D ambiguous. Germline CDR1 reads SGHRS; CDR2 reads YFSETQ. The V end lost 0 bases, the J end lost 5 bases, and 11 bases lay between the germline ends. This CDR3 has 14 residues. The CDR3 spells CASSLGIPLYGYTF. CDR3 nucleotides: TGCGCCAGCAGCTTGGGGATCCCGCTATATGGCTACACCTTC.

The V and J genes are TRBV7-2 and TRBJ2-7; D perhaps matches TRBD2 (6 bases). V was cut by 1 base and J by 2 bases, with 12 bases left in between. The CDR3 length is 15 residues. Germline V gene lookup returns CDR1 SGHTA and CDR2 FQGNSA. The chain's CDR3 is CASSLVAGPPYEQYF. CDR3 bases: TGTGCCAGCAGCTTAGTGGCGGGGCCACCCTACGAGCAGTACTTC.

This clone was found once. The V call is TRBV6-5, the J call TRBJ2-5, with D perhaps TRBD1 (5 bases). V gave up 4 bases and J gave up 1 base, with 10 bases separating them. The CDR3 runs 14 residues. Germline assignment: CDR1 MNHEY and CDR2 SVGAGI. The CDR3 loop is CASSLRQIQETQYF. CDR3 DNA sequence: TGTGCCAGCAGTTTAAGACAGATCCAAGAGACCCAGTACTTC.

In DNA form, the CDR3 reads TGTGCCAGCAGCCCCGGACGGAACCCTAATGAAAAACTGTTTTTT. Its translation is CASSPGRNPNEKLFF. The chain is built from TRBV11-1 and TRBJ1-4; D remains ambiguous. Germline V gene sequence: CDR1 SGHAT, CDR2 FQDESV (reference sequence). The CDR3 contains 15 residues. V gave up 5 bases and J gave up 3 bases, with 13 bases separating them.

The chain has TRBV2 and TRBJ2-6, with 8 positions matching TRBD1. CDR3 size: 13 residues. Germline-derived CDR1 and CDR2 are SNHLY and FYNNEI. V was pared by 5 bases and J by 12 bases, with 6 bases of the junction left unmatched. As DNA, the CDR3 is TGTGCCAGCAGTCCCGAGCAGGGGGCCGTCCTGACTTTC. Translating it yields CASSPEQGAVLTF.

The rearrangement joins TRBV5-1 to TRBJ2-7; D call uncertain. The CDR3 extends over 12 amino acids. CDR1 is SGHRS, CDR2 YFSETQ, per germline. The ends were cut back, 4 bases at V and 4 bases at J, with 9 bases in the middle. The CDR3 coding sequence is TGCGCCAGCAGCGTTAACGCTTACGAGCAGTACTTC. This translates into CASSVNAYEQYF.

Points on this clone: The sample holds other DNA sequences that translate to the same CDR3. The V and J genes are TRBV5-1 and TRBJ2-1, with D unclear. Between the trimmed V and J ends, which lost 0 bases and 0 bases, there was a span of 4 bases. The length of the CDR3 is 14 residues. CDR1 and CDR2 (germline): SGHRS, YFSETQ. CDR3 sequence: CASSLDVSYNEQFF. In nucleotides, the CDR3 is TGCGCCAGCAGCTTGGATGTCTCCTACAATGAGCAGTTCTTC.